This passage covers 17 T cell receptor beta chains from one sample sequenced in a study of vaccination and CD4 T cells after COVID-19. Treatment given: roughly ten-day PBMC culture with coronavirus spike peptide pools or control peptides (ViraFEST assay). An Oncomine TCR Beta short-read assay was used to sequence the DNA from cultured CD4+ T cells. Using its own MiXCR run on the PCR reads, TCRdb lists one record per CDR3 protein. The sample carries some 18,000 distinct CDR3 sequences, approximately 53% recorded once. Antigen specificity for these receptors is unknown. Sequencing was done on a sample of CD4+ T cells from blood, cultured in vitro. The receptors derive from a human donor who had recovered from COVID-19.

This rearrangement joins TRBV20-1 to TRBJ2-5; D possibly corresponds to TRBD1 (6 bases). The CDR3 consists of 12 residues. Trimming cost V 6 bases and J 5 bases, with 13 bases left between them. The germline V gene has CDR1 DFQATT and CDR2 SNEGSKA (reference sequence). CDR3 protein: CSAETGSETQYF. The CDR3 region has the DNA TGCAGTGCAGAAACAGGGTCCGAGACCCAGTACTTC.

The CDR3 sequence is CASSDKNLQGSNQPQHF. In DNA, the CDR3 is TGTGCCAGCAGCGATAAGAATCTACAGGGAAGCAATCAGCCCCAGCATTTT. This sequence joins TRBV7-8 and TRBJ1-5; D might be TRBD1 (6 bases). Germline CDR1 is SGHVS and CDR2 is FQNEAQ. This CDR3 is built from 17 residues. V lost 5 bases and J 1 base, leaving 18 bases between the germline ends.

The chain is built from TRBV12-3 or TRBV12-4 and TRBJ2-1; the D call may be TRBD1 or TRBD2 (5 bases each). Trimming stripped 6 bases from V and 7 bases from J, with 16 bases between. This CDR3 is built from 14 residues. The CDR3 DNA sequence: TGTGCCAGCAGCCCGTACGGGACGAGGAATGAGCAGTTCTTC. Amino acids: CASSPYGTRNEQFF.

This sequence joins TRBV5-8 and TRBJ2-3; 7 bases agree with TRBD1. The CDR3 length is 14 residues. Germline V gives CDR1 SGHTS, CDR2 YDEGEE. The V and J ends lost 3 bases and 0 bases, in that order; junction bases with no gene match: 1. The CDR3 protein is CASSSGGSTDTQYF. CDR3 bases: TGTGCCAGCAGCTCAGGGGGTAGCACAGATACGCAGTATTTT.

The V and J genes are TRBV20-1 and TRBJ2-5; D is perhaps TRBD2 (6 bases). Germline assignment: CDR1 DFQATT and CDR2 SNEGSKA (reference sequence). V lost 5 bases and J 4 bases, leaving 20 bases between the germline ends. The length of the CDR3 is 15 residues. The CDR3 loop reads CSALDYGGMAETQYF. The CDR3 nucleotides read TGCAGTGCTCTGGACTACGGGGGAATGGCAGAGACCCAGTACTTC.

The genes are TRBV6-2 or TRBV6-3 and TRBJ2-5; 7 bases are shared with TRBD2. Germline trimming cut 6 bases from V and 2 bases from J; bases unmatched to any gene: 3. CDR1 and CDR2 from the germline V gene are MNHEY and SVGEGT. This CDR3 contains 13 residues. The CDR3 loop is CASSRTSQETQYF. CDR3 bases: TGTGCCAGCAGCCGGACTAGTCAAGAGACCCAGTACTTC.

Only a few counts were recorded for this clonotype. The chain has TRBV6-5 and TRBJ1-2, with unresolved D. The CDR3 consists of 13 residues. The ends were cut back, 0 bases at V and 6 bases at J, with 8 bases in the middle. Germline V CDR1 and CDR2: MNHEY, SVGAGI. The CDR3 sequence: CASSYSGRDGYTF. CDR3 sequence (DNA): TGTGCCAGCAGTTACTCAGGGAGAGATGGCTACACCTTC.

The CDR3 DNA sequence: TGTGCCAGCATCCTAGACAGGATAACTTTCTTT. Protein: CASILDRITFF. The J gene is TRBJ1-1, the V gene TRBV28; the D gene is possibly TRBD1 (6 bases). The CDR3 contains 11 residues. Germline V gene sequence: CDR1 MDHEN, CDR2 SYDVKM. The V end was cut by 7 bases, the J end by 12 bases, with 15 bases between.

This clonotype showed up just a few times. The V call is TRBV7-2, the J call TRBJ1-4, with TRBD1 matching 9 bases. Germline-derived CDR1 and CDR2 are SGHTA and FQGNSA. The J segment lost 8 bases and the V segment lost 4 bases, leaving 8 bases of the junction unmatched. The CDR3 sequence is 15 residues long. CDR3 nucleotide sequence: TGTGCCAGCAGCTCCCCGGGACAGGGACTCGAAAAACTGTTTTTT. The encoded protein is CASSSPGQGLEKLFF.

The chain has TRBV12-3 or TRBV12-4 and TRBJ2-7; maybe TRBD2 (5 bases). The V end was cut by 2 bases, the J end by 6 bases, with 11 bases between. The CDR3 is 13 residues long. CDR3 residues: CASSLQRFREQYF. Written as DNA, the CDR3 is TGTGCCAGCAGTTTACAGCGGTTCCGCGAGCAGTACTTC.

This clonotype has more than one count but fewer than ten. This chain uses TRBV27 with TRBJ1-2; 7 bases are shared with TRBD1. The CDR3 covers 13 residues. Germline loops: CDR1 MNHEY, CDR2 SMNVEV (reference sequence). The ends lost 8 bases at V and 8 bases at J; junction bases unmatched: 11. CDR3 DNA: TGTGCCAGCGGCGGACACAGGGGAGGGGGCTACACCTTC. This sequence encodes CASGGHRGGGYTF.

This clonotype occurred once. The chain joins TRBV6-1 to TRBJ1-1, with TRBD1 matching over 11 bases. The CDR3 runs 16 residues. Trimming removed 5 bases from V and 4 bases from J; junction bases left unmatched: 9. The V gene's germline CDR1 is MNHNS and CDR2 SASEGT. The CDR3 is CASSQGQGAPGTEAFF. CDR3 nucleotide sequence: TGTGCCAGCAGTCAAGGACAGGGGGCGCCGGGCACTGAAGCTTTCTTT.

The chain has TRBV4-2 and TRBJ2-2; perhaps TRBD1 as D (5 bases). Germline lookup yields CDR1 LGHNA and CDR2 YNFKEQ. The CDR3 is made up of 15 amino acids. V lost 2 bases and J lost 6, with 13 bases in between. The CDR3 loop is CASSQSAGKAGELFF. The CDR3 DNA reads TGTGCCAGCAGCCAATCGGCAGGGAAGGCCGGGGAGCTGTTTTTT.

A few counts support this clonotype. The V gene is TRBV20-1, the J gene TRBJ2-3, with a weak D call TRBD2 (5 bases). V was pared by 4 bases and J by 7 bases, with 18 bases between. The CDR3 is 14 amino acids. Germline V gene sequence: CDR1 DFQATT, CDR2 SNEGSKA (reference sequence). CDR3 sequence: CSAKTGGPHNTQYF. CDR3 sequence (DNA): TGCAGTGCTAAAACGGGCGGGCCCCATAATACGCAGTATTTT.

The chain carries TRBV18 and TRBJ1-1; D gene unclear. The V gene lost 3 bases and the J gene lost 6 bases, with 14 bases spanning the gap. The CDR3 contains 14 residues. CDR1 is KGHSH, CDR2 LQKENI, per germline. CDR3 residues: CASSPLSGEAEAFF. In DNA form, the CDR3 reads TGTGCCAGCTCACCCCTCTCCGGCGAGGCTGAAGCTTTCTTT. The full variable domain, in which reference TRBV18 and TRBJ1-1 provide the parts outside the CDR3, is NAGVMQNPRHLVRRRGQEARLRCSPMKGHSHVYWYRQLPEEGLKFMVYLQKENIIDESGMPKERFSAEFPKEGPSILRIQQVVRGDSAAYFCASSPLSGEAEAFFGQGTRLTVV.

The chain has TRBV7-2 and TRBJ1-2; D uncertain. V was clipped by 2 bases and J by 4 bases, with 14 bases between them. This CDR3 is 15 amino acids long. The V gene's germline CDR1 is SGHTA and CDR2 FQGNSA. CDR3 nucleotides: TGTGCCAGCAGCTTAATCGGCGTCGCCATCTATGGCTACACCTTC. Translated: CASSLIGVAIYGYTF.

This clonotype was seen only a few times. CDR3 sequence (DNA): TGTGCCAGCAGCTCGAGGGCGAGCTCCTACGAGCAGTACTTC. It codes for CASSSRASSYEQYF. The rearrangement links TRBV7-2 to TRBJ2-7, with a weak D call TRBD2 (5 bases). Germline V gives CDR1 SGHTA, CDR2 FQGNSA. The CDR3 sequence is 14 residues long. V gave up 4 bases and J gave up 0 bases, with 10 bases separating them.